The TCR beta chain under discussion was sequenced for a study of OX40 agonist ivuxolimab in advanced cancers. For the study at large: Dose-escalation patients had hepatocellular carcinoma, melanoma, renal cell or head and neck cancer. Overall study findings and caveats: Averaging showed that CD8+ T cells had more expanded clones than CD4+ did.

Between the trimmed V and J ends, which lost 0 bases and 5 bases, there was a span of 5 bases. CDR1 MGHRA and CDR2 YSYEKL come from the germline V gene. The CDR3 loop spans 13 amino acids. The table came from immunoSEQ multiplex PCR; TCRdb's copy has only in-frame clones and leaves some out. Here the sample spans approximately 30,000 clones, more than 75% being singletons. In the case of this clone: The antigen is unknown.

The sample here was CD4+ or CD8+ T cells sorted from blood, taken in a trial of the OX40 agonist ivuxolimab. This clonotype was sampled from an adult with an advanced solid tumor such as melanoma, head and neck, liver or kidney cancer. The chain employs TRBV4-1 and TRBJ2-1, with no clear D. This CDR3 is CASSQDQHNEQFF. CDR3 DNA sequence: TGCGCCAGCAGCCAAGATCAGCACAATGAGCAGTTCTTC.